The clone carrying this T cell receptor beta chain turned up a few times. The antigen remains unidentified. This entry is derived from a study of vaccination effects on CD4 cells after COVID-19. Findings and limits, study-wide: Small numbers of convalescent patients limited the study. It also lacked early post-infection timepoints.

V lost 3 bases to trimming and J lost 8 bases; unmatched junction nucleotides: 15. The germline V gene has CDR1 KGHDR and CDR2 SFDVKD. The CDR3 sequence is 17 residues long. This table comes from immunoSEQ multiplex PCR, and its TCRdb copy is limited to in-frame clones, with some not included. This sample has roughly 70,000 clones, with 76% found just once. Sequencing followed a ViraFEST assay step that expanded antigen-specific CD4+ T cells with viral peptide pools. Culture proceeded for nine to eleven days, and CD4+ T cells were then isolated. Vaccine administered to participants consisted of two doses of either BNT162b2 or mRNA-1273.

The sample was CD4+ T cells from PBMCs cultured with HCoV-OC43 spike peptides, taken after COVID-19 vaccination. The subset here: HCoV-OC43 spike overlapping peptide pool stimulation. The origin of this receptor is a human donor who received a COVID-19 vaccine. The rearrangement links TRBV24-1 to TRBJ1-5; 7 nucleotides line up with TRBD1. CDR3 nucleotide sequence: TGTGCCACCAGTGATCGCACCGGGACAGCCCGCGGGGAGCCCCAGCATTTT. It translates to CATSDRTGTARGEPQHF.